The 29 T cell receptor beta chains below come from one sample, sequenced in a study of breast tumors, draining lymph nodes, adjacent tissues (dated by TCRdb to the mid-2010s). The library was produced with multiplex PCR. Sequencing instrument: Illumina HiSeq 2000. TCRdb reprocessed the public reads (quality trimming at Q25 with fastp, clone calling with MiXCR) and kept in-frame beta chains. Here each entry gathers all rows of one CDR3 protein and keeps the most common genes and DNA. The sample table shows fewer than 80,000 distinct CDR3 sequences, and approximately 47% are seen once. The ten most abundant clones make up 8.4% of the sample. Material for sequencing was breast tumor tissue. These receptors were taken from a female donor with breast cancer. Some clones in this sample may be carry-over from other donors' samples.

This clonotype was seen many times. The CDR3 coding sequence is TGTGCCACCAGCAGAGGAAGGGGAGGGACAGCTTCTGGAAACACCATATATTTT. It encodes CATSRGRGGTASGNTIYF. The chain carries TRBV15 and TRBJ1-3; 7 bases are shared with TRBD1. CDR1 LNHNV and CDR2 YYDKDF come from the germline V gene (reference sequence). This CDR3 is 18 amino acids long. V was pared by 1 base and J by 1 base, with 10 bases of the junction left unmatched.

At least ten counts were recorded for this clonotype. The chain carries TRBV14 and TRBJ2-7; D possibly corresponds to TRBD2 (5 bases). V dropped 4 bases and J dropped 4 bases, with 11 bases sitting between them. Germline V gene data show CDR1 as SGHDN and CDR2 as FVKESK. The CDR3 runs 13 residues. For the CDR3, the DNA is TGTGCCAGCAGCCGAGGGTGGATATACGAGCAGTACTTC. This encodes CASSRGWIYEQYF.

This clonotype is judged medium-sized. CDR3 coding DNA: TGCAGCGCCTACGGACTCATAAACTACGAGCAGTACTTC. This translates into CSAYGLINYEQYF. The chain uses TRBV29-1 and TRBJ2-7; D possibly corresponds to TRBD2 (5 bases). Trimming stripped 7 bases from V and 3 bases from J, with 16 bases between. In germline, CDR1 is SQVTM, CDR2 ANQGSEA. This CDR3 comprises 13 residues.

This rearrangement joins TRBV12-3 or TRBV12-4 to TRBJ2-5; perhaps TRBD2 as D (6 bases). The ends were cut back, 4 bases at V and 1 base at J, with 7 bases in the middle. The CDR3 sequence is 13 residues long. CDR3 amino acids: CASSSTSQETQYF. In DNA, the CDR3 is TGTGCCAGCAGTTCGACTAGCCAAGAGACCCAGTACTTC.

The rearrangement uses TRBV4-3 and TRBJ1-2; no reliable D call. The CDR3 totals 15 residues. The germline gives CDR1 LGHNA, CDR2 YSLEER. V lost 0 bases and J 4 bases, leaving 12 bases between the germline ends. The CDR3 reads CASSQDPTATYGYTF. The CDR3 nucleotides read TGCGCCAGCAGCCAAGACCCCACAGCAACCTATGGCTACACCTTC.

This clonotype was counted at least ten times. The chain joins TRBV12-5 to TRBJ2-3, with 7 positions matching TRBD1. The CDR3 extends over 14 amino acids. CDR1 LGHNT and CDR2 FRNRAP come from the germline V gene. Trimming took 4 bases from V and 6 from J; bases not matched to a gene: 7. The CDR3 here is CASGSGQVRDTQYF. CDR3 nucleotides: TGTGCTAGTGGTTCCGGACAGGTTAGGGATACGCAGTATTTT.

This sequence joins TRBV6-5 and TRBJ1-3; the D gene is possibly TRBD1 (5 bases). The CDR3 sequence is 16 residues long. Deletions cut 2 bases from V and 3 bases from J, with 14 bases between. Germline loops: CDR1 MNHEY, CDR2 SVGAGI. CDR3 nucleotides: TGTGCCAGCAGTTACGGAACAGGAGGCTTTGGAAACACCATATATTTT. Its protein is CASSYGTGGFGNTIYF.

Many counts were recorded for this clonotype. The chain employs TRBV7-9 and TRBJ2-5, with 8 bases matching TRBD1. This CDR3 is 15 amino acids long. Germline loops: CDR1 SEHNR, CDR2 FQNEAQ (reference sequence). After removal of 7 bases from V and 9 bases from J, the junction contained 16 bases not matched to a gene. CDR3 nucleotide sequence: TGTGCCAGCACCCACCTCGGAGACAGGGGTAGGGCCCAGTACTTC. Translated, it gives CASTHLGDRGRAQYF. Full variable domain (rest looked up from reference TRBV7-9 and TRBJ2-5): DTGVSQNPRHKITKRGQNVTFRCDPISEHNRLYWYRQTLGQGPEFLTYFQNEAQLEKSRLLSDRFSAERPKGSFSTLEIQRTEQGDSAMYLCASTHLGDRGRAQYFGPGTRLLVL.

J is TRBJ1-2 and V is TRBV11-2; TRBD1 aligns across 11 bases. Trimming cost V 0 bases and J 4 bases; bases outside gene matches: 1. The CDR3 runs 15 residues. The germline V gene encodes CDR1 SGHAT and CDR2 FQNNGV. The chain's CDR3 is CASSLDGQGAYGYTF. The DNA for the CDR3 is TGTGCCAGCAGCTTAGACGGACAGGGGGCCTATGGCTACACCTTC.

This clonotype came up many times. This chain connects TRBV7-2 to TRBJ2-7; TRBD1 aligns across 7 bases. Germline V CDR1 and CDR2: SGHTA, FQGNSA. The ends lost 3 bases at V and 0 bases at J; junction bases unmatched: 2. The CDR3 sequence is 14 residues long. CDR3 DNA sequence: TGTGCCAGCAGCTTCCGGGACAGCTCCTACGAGCAGTACTTC. The encoded protein is CASSFRDSSYEQYF. Using reference TRBV7-2 and TRBJ2-7 for the parts outside the CDR3, the full variable domain is GAGVSQSPSNKVTEKGKDVELRCDPISGHTALYWYRQSLGQGLEFLIYFQGNSAPDKSGLPSDRFSAERTGGSVSTLTIQRTQQEDSAVYLCASSFRDSSYEQYFGPGTRLTVT.

A word on this clonotype: The limits of the CDR3 on the DNA are not certain, so only TCRdb's listed CDR3 is given. The V and J genes are TRBV27 and TRBJ1-2; the table's D call, TRBD1, was not checked against the DNA. Ends included, the CDR3 has 13 residues. Germline V CDR1 and CDR2: MNHEY, SMNVEV (reference sequence). This CDR3 is CASSFAGGTGNTF.

The rearrangement uses TRBV19 and TRBJ1-1; no firm D call. The germline V and J ends were trimmed by 4 bases and 0 bases, with 12 bases remaining between them. From germline, CDR1 is LNHDA and CDR2 SQIVND (reference sequence). The CDR3 contains 15 residues. The CDR3 bases are TGTGCCAGTAGTAGGGTGGGTCCTGTGAACACTGAAGCTTTCTTT. Translating gives CASSRVGPVNTEAFF.

This clonotype was found many times. The chain links TRBV20-1 to TRBJ1-2, with a tentative D call TRBD1 (5 bases). The V gene's germline CDR1 is DFQATT and CDR2 SNEGSKA (reference sequence). Trimming left V 0 bases short and J 1 base short, with 12 bases between. There are 15 residues in the CDR3. CDR3 sequence: CSARDLGGFNYGYTF. As DNA, the CDR3 is TGCAGTGCTAGAGATCTCGGGGGGTTTAACTATGGCTACACCTTC.

The table lists this clonotype with a few counts. The chain carries TRBV5-1 and TRBJ2-3; 7 bases match TRBD2. This CDR3 comprises 16 residues. Trimming removed 3 bases from V and 2 bases from J; junction bases left unmatched: 9. In germline, CDR1 is SGHRS, CDR2 YFSETQ. CDR3 amino acids: CASSSLPSGYTDTQYF. The DNA for the CDR3 is TGCGCCAGCAGCTCGTTACCTAGCGGATACACAGATACGCAGTATTTT.

The chain employs TRBV27 and TRBJ2-2; TRBD2 matches at 8 bases. The CDR3 is 17 amino acids. With V trimmed by 5 bases and J by 0 bases, 8 bases remained unmatched. Germline CDR1 reads MNHEY; CDR2 reads SMNVEV (reference sequence). The CDR3 DNA reads TGTGCCAGCAGTCAAATAGCGGGGTACGCGAACACCGGGGAGCTGTTTTTT. It is translated as CASSQIAGYANTGELFF.

The chain couples TRBV20-1 to TRBJ2-7; TRBD2 aligns across 7 bases. The J segment lost 7 bases and the V segment lost 1 base, leaving 13 bases of the junction unmatched. Germline CDR1 reads DFQATT; CDR2 reads SNEGSKA (reference sequence). The CDR3 consists of 15 residues. Written as DNA, the CDR3 is TGCAGTGCTAGAGTCCCGGGACTACGGGAAAGGGAGCAGTACTTC. Translated: CSARVPGLREREQYF.

The rearrangement links TRBV7-9 to TRBJ2-7; D might be TRBD1 (6 bases). This CDR3 has 13 amino acids. The germline gives CDR1 SEHNR, CDR2 FQNEAQ (reference sequence). The V and J ends lost 3 bases and 5 bases respectively, with 11 bases between them. Here the CDR3 reads CASSFPQGNEQYF. In DNA, the CDR3 is TGTGCCAGCAGCTTCCCTCAGGGGAACGAGCAGTACTTC.

This clonotype was found many times. The rearrangement joins TRBV7-2 to TRBJ2-7; 10 bases align to TRBD1. CDR1 SGHTA and CDR2 FQGNSA come from the germline V gene. The CDR3 totals 13 residues. V trimming: 4 bases; J trimming: 5 bases; junction bases outside the gene matches: 2. CDR3 DNA: TGTGCCAGCAGCTGGGACAGGGGCCACGAGCAGTACTTC. Amino acid sequence: CASSWDRGHEQYF.

This clonotype was recorded a few times. A read error may be the cause here, since a much bigger clone is one base away. The CDR3 nucleotides are TGCGCCAGCAGCTTGGGAGGGGATGAGCACTTCTTC. Its translation: CASSLGGDEHFF. This chain links TRBV5-1 with TRBJ2-1, with D possibly called TRBD1 or TRBD2 (5 bases each). CDR1 and CDR2 from the germline V gene are SGHRS and YFSETQ. The CDR3 runs to 12 residues.

The J gene is TRBJ2-7, the V gene TRBV25-1, with 13 bases aligning to TRBD2. The CDR3 covers 16 residues. V lost 3 bases to trimming and J lost 0 bases; unmatched junction nucleotides: 2. Germline V gene sequence: CDR1 MGHDK, CDR2 SYGVNS. The CDR3, as DNA: TGTGCCAGCAGTGACGGGACTAGCGGGGCCTCCTACGAGCAGTACTTC. Translated, it gives CASSDGTSGASYEQYF.

To note about this clonotype: A much more abundant neighbour one base away suggests this may be a read error. This chain uses TRBV6-6 with TRBJ2-1; the D call may be TRBD1 or TRBD2 (5 bases each). CDR1 and CDR2 (germline): MNHNY, SVGAGI (reference sequence). V dropped 5 bases and J dropped 15 bases, with 17 bases sitting between them. The CDR3 totals 12 residues. The CDR3 DNA is TGTGCCAGCAGTCCGAGGGGAGCCCTACGGTTCTTC. Its protein is CASSPRGALRFF.

This clonotype was recorded at least ten times. The chain uses TRBV19 and TRBJ2-5, with 9 bases fitting TRBD2. The V gene end was trimmed by 3 bases and the J gene end by 3 bases; junction bases not matched to a gene: 8. CDR1 and CDR2 (germline): LNHDA, SQIVND (reference sequence). The length of the CDR3 is 16 residues. The CDR3 bases are TGTGCCAGTAGTATTGTGACTAGCGGAAGAGAAGAGACCCAGTACTTC. It encodes CASSIVTSGREETQYF.

The J gene is TRBJ2-2, the V gene TRBV12-3 or TRBV12-4, with D possibly TRBD2 on 6 matching bases. This CDR3 is built from 13 residues. V gave up 0 bases and J gave up 7 bases, with 6 bases separating them. In DNA, the CDR3 is TGTGCCAGCAGTTTAGCCGGGGGCGGGGAGCTGTTTTTT. Protein sequence: CASSLAGGGELFF.

The chain has TRBV19 and TRBJ2-1; TRBD2 aligns across 9 bases. The J call may not be correct, given that the DNA end is closer to TRBJ2-3. The CDR3 runs 15 residues. CDR1 and CDR2 from the germline V gene are LNHDA and SQIVND (reference sequence). In DNA, the CDR3 is TGTGCCAGCACGACTAGCGGAGACTCCTACAATGAGCAGTATTTT. Translation: CASTTSGDSYNEQYF.

Ten or more counts support this clonotype. This may arise from a read error, as a much more abundant clone is one base away. The conserved final phenylalanine or tryptophan is absent from the CDR3, which likely points to a read error. V is TRBV19 and J is TRBJ2-7, with D tentatively TRBD1 or TRBD2 (7 bases each). Germline values: CDR1 LNHDA, CDR2 SQIVND (reference sequence). Trimming shortened V by 7 bases and J by 2 bases, and 21 bases separated the two germline ends. The length of the CDR3 is 16 residues. CDR3 region: CASTIGGGQIPYEQYS. DNA of the CDR3: TGTGCCAGTACCATAGGGGGGGGACAGATCCCCTACGAGCAGTACTCC.

Regarding this clonotype: One junction end does not reproduce the germline sequence, and a read error may be involved. The V and J genes are TRBV9 and TRBJ2-5; D might be TRBD1 (5 bases). The CDR3 loop spans 15 amino acids. Germline V CDR1 and CDR2: SGDLS, YYNGEE. This chain's CDR3 is CASSAGRVASETPYF. The DNA of the CDR3 is TGTGCCAGCAGCGCCGGCAGGGTGGCTTCTGAGACCCCGTACTTC.

This clonotype was counted ten times or more. This CDR3 is CASSIGPRSEQFF. CDR3 bases: TGTGCCAGTAGTATAGGCCCACGATCAGAGCAGTTCTTC. The V call is TRBV19, the J call TRBJ2-1; D not certain. Trimming shortened V by 1 base and J by 10 bases, and 11 bases separated the two germline ends. The germline gives CDR1 LNHDA, CDR2 SQIVND (reference sequence). CDR3 length equals 13 residues.

Notes on this clonotype: This may stem from a read error, because a much larger clone lies one nucleotide away. The chain joins TRBV7-9 to TRBJ2-3; TRBD2 might be the D (5 bases). The CDR3 totals 17 residues. The germline V gene has CDR1 SEHNR and CDR2 FQNEAQ (reference sequence). CDR3 region: CASSLGLAQLRTDPQYF. CDR3 sequence (DNA): TGTGCCAGCAGCTTAGGTCTAGCTCAGCTTCGCACAGATCCGCAGTATTTT.

This clonotype was recorded many times. CDR3 sequence reads: CASSQDIGGWGNQPQHF. As DNA, the CDR3 is TGTGCCAGCAGCCAAGATATTGGTGGATGGGGCAATCAGCCCCAGCATTTT. The chain employs TRBV3-1 and TRBJ1-5; D ambiguous. This CDR3 contains 17 residues. Germline V gives CDR1 LGHDT, CDR2 YNNKEL (reference sequence). V was shortened by 0 bases and J by 2 bases, with 14 bases between the two germline ends.